A selection of T cell receptor beta chains follows, all from one sample in a study of CD8 T cells in ankylosing spondylitis. MiXCR was run by TCRdb on the 5' RACE reads, yielding one entry per CDR3 protein. The sample has over 200,000 distinct CDR3 sequences, approximately 16% seen once; the top ten hold about 39%. Sequenced: blood, either unsorted or a sorted T cell fraction (not recorded which). These receptors were obtained from a male donor with ankylosing spondylitis. Both conserved end residues are part of each CDR3. The D gene is left open where the match is weak. Some rows have no size entry. The others give once, few or many, or a class for an expanded clone.

clone_size	j_call	d_call	v_call	cdr3_nt	cdr3_aa
NA	TRBJ2-3	TRBD2	TRBV11-1	TGTGCCAGCAGCTCCGGGACTAGGGGAGATACGCAGTATTTT	CASSSGTRGDTQYF
NA	TRBJ1-1	NA	TRBV19	TGTGCCAGTAGTACCACCCCGGACAGATACACTGAAGCTTTCTTT	CASSTTPDRYTEAFF
NA	TRBJ1-1	NA	TRBV4-2	TGTGCCAGCAGCCACCCGGACCACTCGGCTGAAGCTTTCTTT	CASSHPDHSAEAFF
few	TRBJ1-2	NA	TRBV7-9	TGTGCCAGCAGCCGTCCGGGAGCCGAGGTCTATGGCTACACCTTC	CASSRPGAEVYGYTF
few	TRBJ2-2	TRBD1	TRBV2	TGTGCCAGCCGACAGGGAGCGGCCGGGGAGCTGTTTTTT	CASRQGAAGELFF
NA	TRBJ1-5	NA	TRBV20-1	TGCAGTGCTAGTACTTGGGTCCCAGAGGGCAATCAGCCCCAGCATTTT	CSASTWVPEGNQPQHF
many	TRBJ1-1	NA	TRBV29-1	TGCAGCGTCACAGGCGTCATCAACACTGAAGCTTTCTTT	CSVTGVINTEAFF
NA	TRBJ2-1	TRBD2	TRBV27	TGTGCCAGCAGTTTAGGTGCTAGCGGGAGGAATGAGCAGTTCTTC	CASSLGASGRNEQFF
many	TRBJ2-5	NA	TRBV12-3/TRBV12-4	TGTGCCAGCACCCAGGGCGGAGGGGAGACCCAGTACTTC	CASTQGGGETQYF
NA	TRBJ2-5	NA	TRBV7-3	TGTGCCAGCAGCCTCACCGGGCCAGCCATAGTTGAGACCCAGTACTTC	CASSLTGPAIVETQYF
NA	TRBJ2-3	TRBD2	TRBV30	TGTGCCTGGATGCTAGCGGGGTCTACGCAGTATTTT	CAWMLAGSTQYF
few	TRBJ2-3	NA	TRBV20-1	TGCAGTGCTACTGGGACTTTGGCGGGAAGCACAGATACGCAGTATTTT	CSATGTLAGSTDTQYF
NA	TRBJ2-7	NA	TRBV27	TGTGCCAGCAGTTTAGGGATCAACTACGAGCAGTACTTC	CASSLGINYEQYF
NA	TRBJ2-1	TRBD2	TRBV5-1	TGCGCCAGCAGCCGGACTAGCGAAACCTACAATGAGCAGTTCTTC	CASSRTSETYNEQFF
few	TRBJ2-4	TRBD2	TRBV28	TGTGCCAGCAGTTTATTTACGGGGGGGGCCAAAAACATTCAGTACTTC	CASSLFTGGAKNIQYF
NA	TRBJ1-2	NA	TRBV7-9	TGTGCCAGCAGCTTAGAGGCCGGTAGCTACTATGGCTACACCTTC	CASSLEAGSYYGYTF
NA	TRBJ2-5	TRBD1	TRBV28	TGTGCCAGCAGTCACCCGGACAGGGCGGGACAGACCCAGTACTTC	CASSHPDRAGQTQYF
NA	TRBJ2-3	NA	TRBV6-1	TGTGCCAGCAGGGCCGGGAGCGCAGATACGCAGTATTTT	CASRAGSADTQYF
few	TRBJ2-3	NA	TRBV29-1	TGCAGCGTTGAGAAGTCAGGGGTCCCCACAGATACGCAGTATTTT	CSVEKSGVPTDTQYF
many	TRBJ2-2	NA	TRBV27	TGTGCCAGCAGTGCGAGGGGGACTGTGAACACCGGGGAGCTGTTTTTT	CASSARGTVNTGELFF
few	TRBJ1-4	NA	TRBV7-7	TGTGCCAGCAGCTTAGGGGAGAATGAAAAACTGTTTTTT	CASSLGENEKLFF
NA	TRBJ2-7	NA	TRBV19	TGTGCCAGTAGTATCGGCGGGTACGAGCAGTACTTC	CASSIGGYEQYF
few	TRBJ1-1	NA	TRBV4-1	TGCGCCAGCAGCCAAGCGGGAGGGGACACTGAAGCTTTCTTT	CASSQAGGDTEAFF
NA	TRBJ1-1	TRBD1	TRBV12-3/TRBV12-4	TGTGCCAGCAGGGGACAGGGATTGACTGAAGCTTTCTTT	CASRGQGLTEAFF
few	TRBJ2-1	TRBD2	TRBV12-3/TRBV12-4	TGTGCCAGCAGTCCCAGCGGGAGGGGTGATGAGCAGTTCTTC	CASSPSGRGDEQFF
many	TRBJ2-1	NA	TRBV4-1	TGCGCCAGCAGCCAAAAAGAGATTCCCGGCTACAATGAGCAGTTCTTC	CASSQKEIPGYNEQFF
many	TRBJ2-3	NA	TRBV29-1	TGCAGCTCCATCCCCTCTAGCGTAATCACAGATACGCAGTATTTT	CSSIPSSVITDTQYF
few	TRBJ2-7	NA	TRBV7-9	TGTGCCAGCAGCCCAGAGACCTACGAGCAGTACTTC	CASSPETYEQYF
NA	TRBJ2-7	NA	TRBV4-2	TGTGCCAGCAGCCAAGAGGGGGGGACAGGCCATACCTACGAGCAGTACTTC	CASSQEGGTGHTYEQYF
many	TRBJ2-7	TRBD1	TRBV4-1	TGCGCCAGCAGCCAAGGGGACAGGGATTACTACGAGCAGTACTTC	CASSQGDRDYYEQYF
few	TRBJ1-5	NA	TRBV28	TGTGCCAGGAAAGGCGGAGGGCTATGCAATCAGCCCCAGCATTTT	CARKGGGLCNQPQHF
few	TRBJ2-3	NA	TRBV29-1	TGCAGCGTTGAAGATTTTTCAGGACAGCGGGTCGCAGATACGCAGTATTTT	CSVEDFSGQRVADTQYF
NA	TRBJ1-1	NA	TRBV2	TGTGCCAGCAGTGAAGAGGCAGGGTCCATGAACACTGAAGCTTTCTTT	CASSEEAGSMNTEAFF
NA	TRBJ1-5	NA	TRBV15	TGTGCCACCAGCCCGGGGGTCGGGGGAAATCAGCCCCAGCATTTT	CATSPGVGGNQPQHF
NA	TRBJ1-3	NA	TRBV12-3/TRBV12-4	TGTGCCAGCAGCCCAAGGACGGGAGGCTCTGGAAACACCATATATTTT	CASSPRTGGSGNTIYF
few	TRBJ2-2	TRBD2	TRBV11-2	TGTGCCAGCATCTCAGGGAGGGACACCGGGGAGCTGTTTTTT	CASISGRDTGELFF
NA	TRBJ2-3	TRBD2	TRBV7-9	TGTGCCAGCAGCTTAGGGGGACTAGGATCAGATACGCAGTATTTT	CASSLGGLGSDTQYF
NA	TRBJ2-3	NA	TRBV6-1	TGTGCCAGCAGTACCGGGATGGGGCCATGGGATACGCAGTATTTT	CASSTGMGPWDTQYF
NA	TRBJ1-5	NA	TRBV5-1	TGCGCCAGCAGCTGGGCACCAGGGGATCAGCCCCAGCATTTT	CASSWAPGDQPQHF
few	TRBJ2-7	NA	TRBV12-3/TRBV12-4	TGTGCCAGCTGTGCAGCGGTCGAGCAGTACTTC	CASCAAVEQYF
NA	TRBJ1-5	NA	TRBV9	TGTGCCAGCAGCGTAGGGACAGCCCTCAATCAGCCCCAGCATTTT	CASSVGTALNQPQHF
NA	TRBJ2-2	NA	TRBV19	TGTGCCAGCACCAGGGATACCGGGGAGCTGTTTTTT	CASTRDTGELFF
few	TRBJ1-4	TRBD1	TRBV6-1	TGTGCCAGCAGGACAGGGGACCAGCGAACTAATGAAAAACTGTTTTTT	CASRTGDQRTNEKLFF
many	TRBJ2-4	NA	TRBV4-1	TGCGCCAGCAGCCAAGATAGGGCAAGTCTAGCCAAAAACATTCAGTACTTC	CASSQDRASLAKNIQYF
many	TRBJ2-5	TRBD2	TRBV29-1	TGCAGCGTTGTACTAGCGGGAGATTACCAAGAGACCCAGTACTTC	CSVVLAGDYQETQYF
NA	TRBJ1-2	TRBD1	TRBV14	TGTGCCAGCAGCTTCCGGACAGGGGGCGCCTATGGCTACACCTTC	CASSFRTGGAYGYTF
NA	TRBJ1-2	NA	TRBV10-3	TGTGCCATCAGTGAGTCCGGGGAGCGTACCCAGACCTATGGCTACACCTTC	CAISESGERTQTYGYTF